This TCR beta chain originates from a study of cytomegalovirus exposure and HLA in healthy donors. Study results and limitations: Segments of the TCR beta V type were, in most cases, productive about 87% or about 30% of the time in an earlier analysis. According to a later analysis, donors in an Asian-associated ancestry cluster reportedly had fewer N-insertions than the approximately 720-donor mean. Accounts indicate the classifier identified cytomegalovirus status with strong specificity and sensitivity.

Remarks on this clone: Its antigen is currently unknown.

The PCR was carried out with 60 Vbeta primers and 13 Jbeta primers. Original methodology: Later analysis identified 80 million to 90 million unique TCR beta chains, 9 million to 13 million shared. Produced via immunoSEQ multiplex PCR; TCRdb's table is partial and in-frame only. V and J calls and clone size are as listed in that table; D and trimming were resolved from the DNA. The sample has about 200,000 clones; 65% to 90% are singletons. This TCR was sampled from a girl aged 10 to 17 in good health and CMV-seronegative. Sequences were obtained from PBMCs.

The CDR3 bases are TGTGCCAGCAGGACCGGGACAGGGAACTACAATGAGCAGTTCTTC. Translating it yields CASRTGTGNYNEQFF. The V and J genes are TRBV6-5 and TRBJ2-1; 9 positions agree with TRBD1. Per the germline V gene, CDR1 is MNHEY and CDR2 is SVGAGI. The CDR3 has 15 residues. V trimming: 6 bases; J trimming: 3 bases; junction bases outside the gene matches: 6.